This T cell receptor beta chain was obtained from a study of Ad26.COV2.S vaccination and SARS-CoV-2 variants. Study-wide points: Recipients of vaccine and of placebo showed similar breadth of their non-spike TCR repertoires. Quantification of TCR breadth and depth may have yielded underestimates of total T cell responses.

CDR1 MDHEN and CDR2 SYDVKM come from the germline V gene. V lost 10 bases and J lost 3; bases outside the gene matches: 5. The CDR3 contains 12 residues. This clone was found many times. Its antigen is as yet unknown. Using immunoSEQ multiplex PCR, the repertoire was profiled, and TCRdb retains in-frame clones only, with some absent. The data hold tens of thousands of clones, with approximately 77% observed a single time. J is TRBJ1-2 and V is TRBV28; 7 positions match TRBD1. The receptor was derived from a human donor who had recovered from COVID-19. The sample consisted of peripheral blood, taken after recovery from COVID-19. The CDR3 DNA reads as TGTGCCATCCGGGACAGCTACTATGGCTACACCTTC. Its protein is CAIRDSYYGYTF.